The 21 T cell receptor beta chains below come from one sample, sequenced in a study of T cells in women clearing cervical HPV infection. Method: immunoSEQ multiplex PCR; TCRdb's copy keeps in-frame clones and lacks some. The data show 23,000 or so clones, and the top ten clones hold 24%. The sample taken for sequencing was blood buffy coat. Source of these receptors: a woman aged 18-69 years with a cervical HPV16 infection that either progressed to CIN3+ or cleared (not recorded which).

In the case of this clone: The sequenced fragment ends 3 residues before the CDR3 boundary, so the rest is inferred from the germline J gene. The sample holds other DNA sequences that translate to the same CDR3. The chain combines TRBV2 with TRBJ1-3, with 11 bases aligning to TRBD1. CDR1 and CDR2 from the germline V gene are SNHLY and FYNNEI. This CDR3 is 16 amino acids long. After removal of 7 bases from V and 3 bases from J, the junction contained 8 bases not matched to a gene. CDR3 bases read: TGTGCCAGCAACCTCCGGACAGGGGGCCTTGGAAACACC. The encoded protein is CASNLRTGGLGNT. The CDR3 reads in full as CASNLRTGGLGNTIYF.

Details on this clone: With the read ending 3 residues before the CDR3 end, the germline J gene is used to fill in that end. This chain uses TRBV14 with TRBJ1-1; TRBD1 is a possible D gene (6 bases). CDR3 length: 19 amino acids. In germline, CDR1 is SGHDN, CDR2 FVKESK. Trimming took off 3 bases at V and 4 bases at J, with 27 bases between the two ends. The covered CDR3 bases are TGTGCCAGCAGCCATTTCCCACCAACAGGGTTCGATCTGGGCACTGAA. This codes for CASSHFPPTGFDLGTE. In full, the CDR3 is CASSHFPPTGFDLGTEAFF.

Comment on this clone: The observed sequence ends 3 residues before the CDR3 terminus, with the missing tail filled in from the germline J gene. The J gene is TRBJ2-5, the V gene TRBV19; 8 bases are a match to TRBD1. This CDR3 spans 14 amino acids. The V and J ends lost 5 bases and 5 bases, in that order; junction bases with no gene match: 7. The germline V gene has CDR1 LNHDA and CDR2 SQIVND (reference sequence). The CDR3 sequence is CASSPRTGHETQYF. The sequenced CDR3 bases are TGTGCCAGTAGTCCCCGGACAGGGCACGAGACC.

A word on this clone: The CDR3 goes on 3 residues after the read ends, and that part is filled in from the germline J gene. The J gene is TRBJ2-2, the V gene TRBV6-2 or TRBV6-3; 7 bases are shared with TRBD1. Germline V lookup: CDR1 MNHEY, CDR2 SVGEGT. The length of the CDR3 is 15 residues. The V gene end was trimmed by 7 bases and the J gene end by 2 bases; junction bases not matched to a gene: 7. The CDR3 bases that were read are TGTGCCAGCACCTTAGGGGACAGTAACACCGGGGAG. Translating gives CASTLGDSNTGE. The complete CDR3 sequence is CASTLGDSNTGELFF.

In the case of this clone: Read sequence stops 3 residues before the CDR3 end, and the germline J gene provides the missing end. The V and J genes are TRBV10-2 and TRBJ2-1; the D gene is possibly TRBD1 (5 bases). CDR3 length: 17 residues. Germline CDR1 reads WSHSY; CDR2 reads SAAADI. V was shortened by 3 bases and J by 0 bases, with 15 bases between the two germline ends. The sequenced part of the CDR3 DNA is TGCGCCAGCAGTGACGACATAAGGGGAAGCTCCTACAATGAG. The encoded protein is CASSDDIRGSSYNE. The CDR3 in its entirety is CASSDDIRGSSYNEQFF.

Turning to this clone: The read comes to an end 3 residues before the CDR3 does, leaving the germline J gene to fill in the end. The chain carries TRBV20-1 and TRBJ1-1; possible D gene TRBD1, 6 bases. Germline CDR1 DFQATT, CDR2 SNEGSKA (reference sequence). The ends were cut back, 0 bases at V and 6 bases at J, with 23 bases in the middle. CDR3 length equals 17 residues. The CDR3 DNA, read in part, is TGCAGTGCTAGAGATCTCACAACGACGACAGGTCTCCCTGAA. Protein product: CSARDLTTTTGLPE. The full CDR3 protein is CSARDLTTTTGLPEAFF.

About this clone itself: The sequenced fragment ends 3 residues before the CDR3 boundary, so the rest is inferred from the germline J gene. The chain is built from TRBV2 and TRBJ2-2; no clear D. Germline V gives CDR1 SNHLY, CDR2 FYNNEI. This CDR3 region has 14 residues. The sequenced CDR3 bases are TGTGCCAGCAGTGAATTAAGACTTGCTGAAAAG. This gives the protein CASSELRLAEK. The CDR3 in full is CASSELRLAEKLFF. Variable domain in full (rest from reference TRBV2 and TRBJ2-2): EPEVTQTPSHQVTQMGQEVILRCVPISNHLYFYWYRQILGQKVEFLVSFYNNEISEKSEIFDDQFSVERPDGSNFTLKIRSTKLEDSAMYFCASSELRLAEKLFFGEGSRLTVL.

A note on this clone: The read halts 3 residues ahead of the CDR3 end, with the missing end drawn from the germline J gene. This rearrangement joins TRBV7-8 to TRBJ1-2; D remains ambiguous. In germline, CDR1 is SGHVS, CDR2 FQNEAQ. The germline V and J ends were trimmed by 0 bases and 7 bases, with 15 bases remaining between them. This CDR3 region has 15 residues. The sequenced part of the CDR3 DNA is TGTGCCAGCAGCTTAGCGGCAGGTTTTCCTGGTGGC. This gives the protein CASSLAAGFPGG. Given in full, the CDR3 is CASSLAAGFPGGYTF. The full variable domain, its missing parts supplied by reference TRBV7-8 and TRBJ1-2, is GAGVSQSPRYKVAKRGQDVALRCDPISGHVSLFWYQQALGQGPEFLTYFQNEAQLDKSGLPSDRFFAERPEGSVSTLKIQRTQQEDSAVYLCASSLAAGFPGGYTFGSGTRLTVV.

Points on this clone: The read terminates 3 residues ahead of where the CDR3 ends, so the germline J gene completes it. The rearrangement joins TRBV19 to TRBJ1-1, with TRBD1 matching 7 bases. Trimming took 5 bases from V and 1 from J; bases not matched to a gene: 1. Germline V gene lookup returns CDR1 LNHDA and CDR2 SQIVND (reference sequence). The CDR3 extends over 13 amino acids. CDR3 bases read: TGTGCCAGTAGTCGGACAGGGAACACTGAA. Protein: CASSRTGNTE. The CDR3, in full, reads CASSRTGNTEAFF.

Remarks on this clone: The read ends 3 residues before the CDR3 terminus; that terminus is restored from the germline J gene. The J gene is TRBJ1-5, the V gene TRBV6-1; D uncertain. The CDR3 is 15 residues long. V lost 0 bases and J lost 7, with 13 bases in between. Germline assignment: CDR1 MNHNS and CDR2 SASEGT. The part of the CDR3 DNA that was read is TGTGCCAGCAGTGAAGCTTTACCTTTCGGGCAGCCC. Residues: CASSEALPFGQP. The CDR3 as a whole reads CASSEALPFGQPQHF.

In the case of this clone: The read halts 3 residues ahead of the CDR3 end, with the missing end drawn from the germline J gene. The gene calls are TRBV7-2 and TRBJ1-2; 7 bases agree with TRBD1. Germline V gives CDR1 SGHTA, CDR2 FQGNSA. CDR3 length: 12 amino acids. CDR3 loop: CASSFRTGYYTF. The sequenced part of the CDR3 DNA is TGTGCCAGCAGCTTCAGGACAGGATAC. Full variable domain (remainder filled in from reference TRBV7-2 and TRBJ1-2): GAGVSQSPSNKVTEKGKDVELRCDPISGHTALYWYRQSLGQGLEFLIYFQGNSAPDKSGLPSDRFSAERTGGSVSTLTIQRTQQEDSAVYLCASSFRTGYYTFGSGTRLTVV.

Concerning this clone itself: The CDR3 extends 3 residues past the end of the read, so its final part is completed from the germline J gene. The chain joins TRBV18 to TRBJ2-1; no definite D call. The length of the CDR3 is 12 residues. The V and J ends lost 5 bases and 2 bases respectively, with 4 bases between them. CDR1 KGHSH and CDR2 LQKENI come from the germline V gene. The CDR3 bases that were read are TGTGCCAGCTCAGCGGCCTACAATGAG. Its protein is CASSAAYNE. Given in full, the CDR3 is CASSAAYNEQFF.

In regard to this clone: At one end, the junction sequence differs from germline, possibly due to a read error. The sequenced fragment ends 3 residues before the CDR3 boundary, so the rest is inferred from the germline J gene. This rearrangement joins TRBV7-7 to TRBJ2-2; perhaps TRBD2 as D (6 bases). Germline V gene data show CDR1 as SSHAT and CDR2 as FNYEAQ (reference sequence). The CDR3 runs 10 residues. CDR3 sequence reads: CAINTGGLFF. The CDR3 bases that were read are TGTGCCATAAACACCGGGGGG.

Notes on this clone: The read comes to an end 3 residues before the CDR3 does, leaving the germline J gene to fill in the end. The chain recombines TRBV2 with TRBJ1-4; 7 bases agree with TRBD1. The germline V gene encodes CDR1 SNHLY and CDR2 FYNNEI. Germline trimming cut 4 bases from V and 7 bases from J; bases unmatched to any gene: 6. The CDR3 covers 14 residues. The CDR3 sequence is CASSVRQGGEKLFF. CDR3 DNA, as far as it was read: TGTGCCAGCAGTGTACGACAGGGAGGTGAAAAA.

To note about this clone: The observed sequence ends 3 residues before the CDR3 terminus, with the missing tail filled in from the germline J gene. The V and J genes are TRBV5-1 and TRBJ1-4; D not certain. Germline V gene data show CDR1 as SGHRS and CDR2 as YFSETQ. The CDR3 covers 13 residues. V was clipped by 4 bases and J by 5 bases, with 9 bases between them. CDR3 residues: CASSLNINEKLFF. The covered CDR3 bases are TGCGCCAGCAGCCTTAACATAAATGAAAAA.

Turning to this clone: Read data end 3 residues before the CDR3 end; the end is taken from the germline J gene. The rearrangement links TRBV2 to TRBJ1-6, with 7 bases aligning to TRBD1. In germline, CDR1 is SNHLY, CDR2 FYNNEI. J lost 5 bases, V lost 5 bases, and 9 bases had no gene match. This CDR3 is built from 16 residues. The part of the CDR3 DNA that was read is TGTGCCAGCAGTACCTCCGGGACAGACAATAATTCACCC. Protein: CASSTSGTDNNSP. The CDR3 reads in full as CASSTSGTDNNSPLHF. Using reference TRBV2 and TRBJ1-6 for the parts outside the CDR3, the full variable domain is EPEVTQTPSHQVTQMGQEVILRCVPISNHLYFYWYRQILGQKVEFLVSFYNNEISEKSEIFDDQFSVERPDGSNFTLKIRSTKLEDSAMYFCASSTSGTDNNSPLHFGNGTRLTVT.

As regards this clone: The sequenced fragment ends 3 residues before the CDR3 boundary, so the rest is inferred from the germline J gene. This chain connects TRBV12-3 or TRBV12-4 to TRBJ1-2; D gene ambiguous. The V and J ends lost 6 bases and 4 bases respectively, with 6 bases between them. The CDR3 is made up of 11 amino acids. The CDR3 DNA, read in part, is TGTGCCAGCAGCCTCCTCTATGGC. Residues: CASSLLYG. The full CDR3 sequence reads CASSLLYGYTF.

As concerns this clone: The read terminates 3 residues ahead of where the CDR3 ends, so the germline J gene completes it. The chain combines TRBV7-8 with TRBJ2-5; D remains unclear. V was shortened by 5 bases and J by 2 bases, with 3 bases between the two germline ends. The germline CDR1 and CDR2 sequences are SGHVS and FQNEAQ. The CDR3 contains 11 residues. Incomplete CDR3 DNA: TGTGCCAGCAGCCAACAAGAGACC. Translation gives CASSQQET. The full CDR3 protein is CASSQQETQYF. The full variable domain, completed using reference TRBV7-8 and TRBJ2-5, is GAGVSQSPRYKVAKRGQDVALRCDPISGHVSLFWYQQALGQGPEFLTYFQNEAQLDKSGLPSDRFFAERPEGSVSTLKIQRTQQEDSAVYLCASSQQETQYFGPGTRLLVL.

Partial CDR3 DNA: TGTGCCAGTAGTATGGGTGGGGGGACTAGCGGGGGATTTTACGAG. It codes for CASSMGGGTSGGFYE. The entire CDR3 protein reads CASSMGGGTSGGFYEQYF. This chain links TRBV19 with TRBJ2-7; 14 bases fit TRBD2. The read is 3 residues too short to cover the CDR3 end, so that end is filled in from the germline J gene. The trim removed 3 bases at V and 4 bases at J, leaving 11 bases unmatched. The CDR3 spans 18 residues. Germline-derived CDR1 and CDR2 are LNHDA and SQIVND (reference sequence).

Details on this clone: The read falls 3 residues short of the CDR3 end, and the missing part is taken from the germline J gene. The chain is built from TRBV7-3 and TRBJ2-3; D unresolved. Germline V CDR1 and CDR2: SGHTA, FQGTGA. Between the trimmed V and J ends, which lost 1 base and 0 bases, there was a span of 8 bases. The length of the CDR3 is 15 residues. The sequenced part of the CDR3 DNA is TGTGCCAGCAGCTTAATCACACCAAGCACAGATACG. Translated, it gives CASSLITPSTDT. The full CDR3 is CASSLITPSTDTQYF.

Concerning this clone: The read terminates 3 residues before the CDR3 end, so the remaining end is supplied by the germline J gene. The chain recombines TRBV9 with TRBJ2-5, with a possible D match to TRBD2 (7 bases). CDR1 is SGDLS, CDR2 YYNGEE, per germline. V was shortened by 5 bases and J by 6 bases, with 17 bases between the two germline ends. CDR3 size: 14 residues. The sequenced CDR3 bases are TGTGCCAGCAGGTCCGCGGGGGCGGGACAGACC. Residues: CASRSAGAGQT. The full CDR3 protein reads CASRSAGAGQTQYF.